The 23 T cell receptor beta chains below were found in one sample sequenced in a study of T-cell reconstitution after alpha-beta-depleted transplantation in children. A TCRbeta library incorporating unique molecular identifiers was prepared. Via MiXCR, TCRdb re-called the PCR reads, giving one row per CDR3 protein. This sample has some 450,000 distinct CDR3 sequences, with roughly 43% found just once. The specimen comprised PBMCs, sampled before TCRalphabeta/CD19-depleted stem cell transplant. These receptors were obtained from a girl aged 2 to 10 with aplastic anemia, due to receive a stem cell transplant.

The rearrangement joins TRBV7-8 to TRBJ2-2; weak D call: TRBD1 (6 bases). Germline V gives CDR1 SGHVS, CDR2 FQNEAQ. CDR3 length: 14 amino acids. Trimming removed 5 bases at V and 6 bases at J, with 13 bases between. The CDR3 DNA sequence: TGTGCCAGCAGCCCACCTGACAGGCCCGGGGAGCTGTTTTTT. Translation gives CASSPPDRPGELFF.

The chain carries TRBV7-8 and TRBJ2-5, with D hard to call. CDR1 SGHVS and CDR2 FQNEAQ come from the germline V gene. Trimming shortened V by 4 bases and J by 6 bases, and 9 bases separated the two germline ends. The CDR3 has 12 amino acids. CDR3 amino acids: CASSSLSQTQYF. In nucleotides, the CDR3 is TGTGCCAGCAGCTCCCTGTCACAGACCCAGTACTTC.

This clonotype was found a few times. This chain joins TRBV9 and TRBJ2-5; D is tentatively TRBD1 or TRBD2 (6 bases each). The germline gives CDR1 SGDLS, CDR2 YYNGEE. This CDR3 has 17 residues. Trimming stripped 4 bases from V and 0 bases from J, with 19 bases between. The CDR3 sequence: CASSPQTGDKYQETQYF. The CDR3, as DNA: TGTGCCAGCAGCCCACAGACGGGGGACAAGTACCAAGAGACCCAGTACTTC.

The V call is TRBV28, the J call TRBJ2-7, with TRBD1 as a possible D gene (6 bases). CDR3 size: 13 residues. Deletions cut 6 bases from V and 4 bases from J, with 13 bases between. Germline CDR1 and CDR2: MDHEN and SYDVKM. In DNA form, the CDR3 reads TGTGCCAGCAGGTTGCCAGGGGAGTACGAGCAGTACTTC. The encoded protein is CASRLPGEYEQYF.

This clonotype was counted ten times or more. V and J are TRBV5-6 and TRBJ2-3; no clear D gene. The CDR3 totals 14 residues. CDR1 is SGHDT and CDR2 is YYEEEE in the germline V gene. V dropped 2 bases and J dropped 2 bases, with 9 bases sitting between them. CDR3 amino acids: CASSFRVTTDTQYF. The CDR3 DNA reads TGTGCCAGCAGCTTCCGTGTGACCACAGATACGCAGTATTTT.

The table lists this clonotype with many counts. The chain uses TRBV29-1 and TRBJ2-5, with 11 bases lining up with TRBD2. Germline CDR1 SQVTM, CDR2 ANQGSEA. With 5 bases clipped from V and 3 bases from J, the junction kept 2 bases outside the gene matches. The CDR3 is 13 residues long. CDR3 nucleotides: TGCAGCGTTCGACTAGCGGGAAAAGAGACCCAGTACTTC. Encoded protein: CSVRLAGKETQYF.

This clonotype appeared many times. The gene calls are TRBV20-1 and TRBJ2-3, with 9 bases fitting TRBD2. CDR3 length: 15 amino acids. The trim removed 1 base at V and 5 bases at J, leaving 7 bases unmatched. From germline, CDR1 is DFQATT and CDR2 SNEGSKA (reference sequence). The CDR3 protein is CSARGGAGGVDTQYF. The CDR3 DNA is TGCAGTGCTAGAGGGGGAGCGGGAGGCGTAGATACGCAGTATTTT.

The chain is built from TRBV5-1 and TRBJ2-1, with 12 bases fitting TRBD1. The CDR3 runs 15 residues. The V and J ends lost 7 bases and 7 bases, in that order; junction bases with no gene match: 9. Germline lookup yields CDR1 SGHRS and CDR2 YFSETQ. The CDR3 protein is CASHSGTGGWNEQFF. DNA for the CDR3: TGCGCCAGCCACTCCGGGACAGGGGGCTGGAATGAGCAGTTCTTC.

This clonotype was seen at least ten times. This chain uses TRBV12-3 or TRBV12-4 with TRBJ2-1; no reliable D call. This CDR3 comprises 19 residues. Trimming took off 4 bases at V and 1 base at J, with 23 bases between the two ends. CDR3 coding DNA: TGTGCCAGCAGTTCCCTTATTGCTCGCCCCGACAAGTCCTACAATGAGCAGTTCTTC. Translated: CASSSLIARPDKSYNEQFF.

The V gene is TRBV20-1, the J gene TRBJ1-1; D remains ambiguous. Deletions cut 7 bases from V and 2 bases from J, with 8 bases between. The CDR3 consists of 11 residues. Germline CDR1 and CDR2: DFQATT and SNEGSKA (reference sequence). CDR3 protein: CSEARNTEAFF. The CDR3 coding sequence is TGCAGTGAAGCCAGAAACACTGAAGCTTTCTTT.

This clonotype has more than one count but fewer than ten. A read error may be the cause here, since a much bigger clone is one base away. The rearrangement joins TRBV12-3 or TRBV12-4 to TRBJ2-3, with 7 bases aligning to TRBD2. After removal of 7 bases from V and 6 bases from J, the junction contained 4 bases not matched to a gene. The CDR3 has 12 residues. The CDR3, as DNA: TGTGCCAGCATTCCCGGGGGGGATACGCAGTATTTT. Its protein is CASIPGGDTQYF.

V usage is TRBV5-6 and J usage is TRBJ2-1; possible D gene TRBD2, 5 bases. V lost 0 bases and J lost 5, with 21 bases in between. The CDR3 is 18 amino acids. Looked up from germline, CDR1 is SGHDT and CDR2 is YYEEEE. The CDR3 loop reads CASSLDGLRLAANNEQFF. The CDR3 nucleotides read TGTGCCAGCAGCTTGGACGGACTGAGGCTAGCAGCAAACAATGAGCAGTTCTTC. Variable domain in full (rest from reference TRBV5-6 and TRBJ2-1): DAGVTQSPTHLIKTRGQQVTLRCSPKSGHDTVSWYQQALGQGPQFIFQYYEEEERQRGNFPDRFSGHQFPNYSSELNVNALLLGDSALYLCASSLDGLRLAANNEQFFGPGTRLTVL.

This clonotype was observed at least ten times. CDR3 residues: CASSLGRTYGYTF. CDR3 nucleotides: TGTGCCAGCAGCTTGGGCAGAACATATGGCTACACCTTC. The chain recombines TRBV7-8 with TRBJ1-2; D remains unclear. Germline loops: CDR1 SGHVS, CDR2 FQNEAQ. Deletions cut 3 bases from V and 5 bases from J, with 10 bases between. This CDR3 contains 13 residues.

This chain uses TRBV28 with TRBJ1-5, with a tentative D call TRBD1 (6 bases). The CDR3 totals 15 residues. Per germline, CDR1 MDHEN and CDR2 SYDVKM. V lost 6 bases and J lost 5, with 17 bases in between. CDR3 bases: TGTGCCAGCAGCACCCTTGCGAGGGGGGATCAGCCCCAGCATTTT. This gives the protein CASSTLARGDQPQHF.

The chain combines TRBV5-1 with TRBJ2-7, with 10 bases lining up with TRBD1. The CDR3 spans 16 residues. The trim removed 1 base at V and 7 bases at J, leaving 11 bases unmatched. Germline V gene lookup returns CDR1 SGHRS and CDR2 YFSETQ. This chain's CDR3 is CASSLQGQGEIGEQYF. CDR3 DNA sequence: TGCGCCAGCAGCTTGCAAGGACAGGGGGAGATAGGAGAGCAGTACTTC.

This clonotype was seen at least ten times. The V gene is TRBV5-1, the J gene TRBJ2-1; 11 bases match TRBD2. Per germline, CDR1 SGHRS and CDR2 YFSETQ. The CDR3 runs 22 residues. J was trimmed by 6 bases and V by 4 bases; bases with no gene match: 27. CDR3 protein: CASSPPLQTSGATFAKGNEQFF. Written as DNA, the CDR3 is TGCGCCAGCAGCCCTCCATTACAGACTAGCGGGGCGACTTTTGCTAAAGGCAATGAGCAGTTCTTC.

The chain employs TRBV7-7 and TRBJ2-1, with 11 bases that match TRBD2. There are 15 residues in the CDR3. The V and J ends lost 6 bases and 7 bases, in that order; junction bases with no gene match: 8. Per germline, CDR1 SSHAT and CDR2 FNYEAQ (reference sequence). The DNA of the CDR3 is TGTGCCAGCAGTCCTAGCGGGGGGCCTGGGAATGAGCAGTTCTTC. This sequence encodes CASSPSGGPGNEQFF.

This rearrangement joins TRBV5-1 to TRBJ2-3; D uncertain. With 4 bases removed from V and 0 bases from J, the gap between germline ends came to 12 bases. CDR1 and CDR2 (germline): SGHRS, YFSETQ. This CDR3 contains 15 residues. Here the CDR3 DNA reads TGCGCCAGCAGCACCGAGAGTTTAAGCACAGATACGCAGTATTTT. Translated: CASSTESLSTDTQYF.

The table lists this clonotype with a few counts. The J gene is TRBJ2-3, the V gene TRBV5-1; unclear D gene. The CDR3 length is 15 residues. CDR1 SGHRS and CDR2 YFSETQ come from the germline V gene. Between the trimmed V and J ends, which lost 0 bases and 4 bases, there was a span of 12 bases. The CDR3 coding sequence is TGCGCCAGCAGCTTGGAACCCAGGCCCCCAGATACGCAGTATTTT. It encodes CASSLEPRPPDTQYF.

This clonotype has only a few counts. This sequence joins TRBV6-1 and TRBJ2-7, with 7 bases lining up with TRBD1. J gave up 2 bases and V 6 bases, and 10 bases lay outside the gene matches. The CDR3 extends over 15 amino acids. Germline V lookup: CDR1 MNHNS, CDR2 SASEGT. CDR3 loop: CASSPAGTDTYEQYF. The CDR3 DNA reads as TGTGCCAGCAGCCCGGCCGGGACAGACACCTACGAGCAGTACTTC.

This clonotype was detected ten times or more. The V gene is TRBV11-2, the J gene TRBJ1-1; possible D gene TRBD1, 6 bases. Germline V gives CDR1 SGHAT, CDR2 FQNNGV. Trimming pared 0 bases from V and 8 bases from J, leaving 13 bases between. This CDR3 is built from 14 residues. In DNA form, the CDR3 reads TGTGCCAGCAGCTTAGATCTTGGGGGCCTCGAAGCTTTCTTT. Its translation is CASSLDLGGLEAFF.

This rearrangement joins TRBV24-1 to TRBJ2-1; unclear D gene. Trimming left V 0 bases short and J 0 bases short, with 8 bases between. Germline loops: CDR1 KGHDR, CDR2 SFDVKD. This CDR3 region has 16 residues. CDR3 bases: TGTGCCACCAGTGATTTGAGTCGGAGCTCCTACAATGAGCAGTTCTTC. Encoded protein: CATSDLSRSSYNEQFF.

In this sample, this clonotype turned up many times. The gene calls are TRBV3-1 and TRBJ2-1, with a weak D call TRBD2 (5 bases). The germline gives CDR1 LGHDT, CDR2 YNNKEL (reference sequence). The V gene lost 1 base and the J gene lost 12 bases, with 10 bases spanning the gap. The CDR3 covers 12 residues. The CDR3 coding sequence is TGTGCCAGCAGCCAAGGCCCTGGGAGGCAGTTCTTC. Encoded protein: CASSQGPGRQFF.